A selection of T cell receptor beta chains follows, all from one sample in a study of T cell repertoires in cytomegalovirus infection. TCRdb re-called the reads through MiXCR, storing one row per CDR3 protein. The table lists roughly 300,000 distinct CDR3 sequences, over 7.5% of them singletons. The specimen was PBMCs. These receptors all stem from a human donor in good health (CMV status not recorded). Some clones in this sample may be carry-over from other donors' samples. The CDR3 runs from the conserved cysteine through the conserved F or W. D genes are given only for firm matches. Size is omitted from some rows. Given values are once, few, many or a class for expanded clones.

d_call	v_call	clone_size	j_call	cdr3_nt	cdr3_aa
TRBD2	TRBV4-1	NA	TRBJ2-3	TGCGCCAGCAGCCCTGATGGAGGGGATAGCGGGAGGATGGATACGCAGTATTTT	CASSPDGGDSGRMDTQYF
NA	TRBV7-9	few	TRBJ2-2	TGTGCCAGCAGACCCCACAGGGACCCCGGGGAGCTGTTTTTT	CASRPHRDPGELFF
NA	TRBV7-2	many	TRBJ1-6	TGTGCCAGCAGCTCGGCGGGTGGTAATTCACCCCTCCACTTT	CASSSAGGNSPLHF
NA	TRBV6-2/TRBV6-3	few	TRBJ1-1	TGTGCCATCCGCGGGCCCAACACTGAAGCTTTCTTT	CAIRGPNTEAFF
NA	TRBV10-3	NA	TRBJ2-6	TGTGCCATCAGTGCTGGCGGTCACTCTGGGGCCAACGTCCTGACTTTC	CAISAGGHSGANVLTF
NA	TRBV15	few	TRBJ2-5	TGTGCCACCAGCATCCGGACCACACAAGAGACCCAGTACTTC	CATSIRTTQETQYF
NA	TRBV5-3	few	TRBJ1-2	TGTGCCAGCAGCCGCCAGGGAGCTTCTATCTCTGGCTACACCTTC	CASSRQGASISGYTF
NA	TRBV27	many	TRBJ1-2	TGTGCCAGCAGTCTGTCGGGGACCTATGGCTACACCTTC	CASSLSGTYGYTF
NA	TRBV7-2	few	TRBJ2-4	TGTGCCAGCAGCTTAGACGGGGCCTCCATTGGGGCCAAAAACATTCAGTACTTC	CASSLDGASIGAKNIQYF
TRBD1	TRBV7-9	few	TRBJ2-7	TGTGCCAGCAGCCCCCCAGCGAGGGGGCCTACCTACGAGCAGTACTTC	CASSPPARGPTYEQYF
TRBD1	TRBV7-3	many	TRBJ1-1	TGTGCCAGCAGCTTGGACAGGGGGCGATGGACTGAAGCTTTCTTT	CASSLDRGRWTEAFF
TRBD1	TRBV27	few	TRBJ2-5	TGTGCCAGCAGTCCCGGACAGGGGGTGACAAATCAAGAGACCCAGTACTTC	CASSPGQGVTNQETQYF
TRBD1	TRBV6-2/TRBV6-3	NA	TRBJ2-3	TGTGCCAGCAGTTTCGGACAGGGGGTCGCAGATACGCAGTATTTT	CASSFGQGVADTQYF
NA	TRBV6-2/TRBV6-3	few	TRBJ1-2	TGTGCCAGCAGGTCCATTCGGAGCGGAGCGAGGGGCTACACCTTC	CASRSIRSGARGYTF
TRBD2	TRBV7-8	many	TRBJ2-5	TGTGCCAGCAGCTCGACAGCGGGGCGCCAAGAGACCCAGTACTTC	CASSSTAGRQETQYF
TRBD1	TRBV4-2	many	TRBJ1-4	TGTGCCAGCAGCCCACCCTGGGGGACAGGGGGGGAAAAACTGTTTTTT	CASSPPWGTGGEKLFF
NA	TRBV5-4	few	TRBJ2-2	TGTGCCAGCAGCTTGAGCGGGTCAATCACCGGGGAGCTGTTTTTT	CASSLSGSITGELFF
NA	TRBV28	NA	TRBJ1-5	TGTGCCAGCAGGAGCGTACGGGGCAATCAGCCCCAGCATTTT	CASRSVRGNQPQHF
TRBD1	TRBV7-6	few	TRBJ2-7	TGTGCCAGCAGCTTAAGTAACAGGGGCTACGAGCAGTACTTC	CASSLSNRGYEQYF
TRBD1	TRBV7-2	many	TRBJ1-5	TGTGCCAGCGGGACCGGGACAGTTAGCAATCAGCCCCAGCATTTT	CASGTGTVSNQPQHF
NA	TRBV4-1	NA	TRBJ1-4	TGCGCCAGCAGCTTCGATGAGCGGCCTTCTGAAAAACTGTTTTTT	CASSFDERPSEKLFF
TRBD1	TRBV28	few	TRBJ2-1	TGTGCCAGCAGCATGACAGGGAGCTCCTACAATGAGCAGTTCTTC	CASSMTGSSYNEQFF
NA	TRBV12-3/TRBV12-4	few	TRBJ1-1	TGTGCCAGCAGTTACCTCGGGGCCGTACCCACTGAAGCTTTCTTT	CASSYLGAVPTEAFF
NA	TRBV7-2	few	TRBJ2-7	TGTGCCAGCAGCTTAGGTGGCGGCTACTACGAGCAGTACTTC	CASSLGGGYYEQYF
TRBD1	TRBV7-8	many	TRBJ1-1	TGTGCCAGCAGCCCCTCGGGACAGGCATACACTGAAGCTTTCTTT	CASSPSGQAYTEAFF
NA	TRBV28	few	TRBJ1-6	TGTGCCAGCAGTTTAGAAACAGGGTTCAACATCCAAACACCCCTCCACTTT	CASSLETGFNIQTPLHF
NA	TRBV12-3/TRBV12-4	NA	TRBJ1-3	TGTGCCAGCAGGCCCGGGCAGGGAGGGTCTGGAAACACCATATATTTT	CASRPGQGGSGNTIYF
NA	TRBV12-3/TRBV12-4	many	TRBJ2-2	TGTGCCAGCATTATCGGCTGGAAATTGAGCACCGGGGAGCTGTTTTTT	CASIIGWKLSTGELFF
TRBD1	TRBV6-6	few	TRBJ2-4	TGTGCCAGCAGTTACGAGGCAGGGGGATCGAGCATTCAGTACTTC	CASSYEAGGSSIQYF
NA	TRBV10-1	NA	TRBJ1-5	TGCGCCAGCAGTGAGGGGTTCAATCAGCCCCAGCATTTT	CASSEGFNQPQHF
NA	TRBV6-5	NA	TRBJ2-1	TGTGCCAGCAGTGAGAACAGGTACAATGAGCAGTTCTTC	CASSENRYNEQFF
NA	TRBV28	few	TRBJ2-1	TGTGCCAGCAGTTCGTTCCAGCGGGTAGGGCGTGAGCAGTTCTTC	CASSSFQRVGREQFF
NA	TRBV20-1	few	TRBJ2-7	TGCAGTGCTAGGTTGGCAGGCTTAAGCTCCTACGAGCAGTACTTC	CSARLAGLSSYEQYF
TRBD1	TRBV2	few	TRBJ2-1	TGTGCCAGCAGTAAAACAGGGGTCAGTGAGCAGTTCTTC	CASSKTGVSEQFF
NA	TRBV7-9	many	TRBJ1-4	TGTGCCAGCAGCATAACAGGGACAACTAATGAAAAACTGTTTTTT	CASSITGTTNEKLFF
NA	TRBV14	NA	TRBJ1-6	TGTGCCAGCAGCCAAGCGGACCTGGGGATGGTGGATTCACCCCTCCACTTT	CASSQADLGMVDSPLHF
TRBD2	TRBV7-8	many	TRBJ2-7	TGTGCCAGCAGCTCGGCCCCCGGCGGGAGGTACGAGCAGTACTTC	CASSSAPGGRYEQYF
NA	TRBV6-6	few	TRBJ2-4	TGTGCCAGCAGTTACTCTTCCATAGGGACTCAGTACTTC	CASSYSSIGTQYF